This T cell receptor beta chain was identified during a study of Ad26.COV2.S vaccination and SARS-CoV-2 variants. Across the whole study: Of the COV1001 trial arms, the Ad26.COV2.S arm included the donor.

This CDR3 spans 18 amino acids. V lost 1 base and J 7 bases, leaving 26 bases between the germline ends. Germline V gene sequence: CDR1 SGHVS, CDR2 FQNEAQ. Findings and caveats of the study: Comparable non-spike TCR breadth was observed in vaccine and placebo recipients.

Documented treatment: roughly 20 received Ad26.COV2.S at low or high dose, single or two shots; roughly five received placebo; per-sample allocation not given. Collection of samples fell on day 63 after the first vaccine or placebo injection. This table comes from immunoSEQ multiplex PCR, and its TCRdb copy is limited to in-frame clones, with some not included. The sample carries more than 350,000 clones, around 90% recorded once. Notes on this clone: Its antigen remains unknown.

The sequence was obtained from a person between 18 and 60 years old who received the Ad26.COV2.S COVID-19 vaccine or a placebo. This chain connects TRBV7-8 to TRBJ2-7, with TRBD1 as a possible D gene (6 bases). This specimen consisted of peripheral blood, obtained in a trial of Ad26.COV2.S vaccine versus placebo. This chain's CDR3 is CASSLGFSRTATGNEQYF. In nucleotides, the CDR3 is TGTGCCAGCAGCTTAGGTTTTTCCAGGACAGCCACGGGAAATGAGCAGTACTTC.